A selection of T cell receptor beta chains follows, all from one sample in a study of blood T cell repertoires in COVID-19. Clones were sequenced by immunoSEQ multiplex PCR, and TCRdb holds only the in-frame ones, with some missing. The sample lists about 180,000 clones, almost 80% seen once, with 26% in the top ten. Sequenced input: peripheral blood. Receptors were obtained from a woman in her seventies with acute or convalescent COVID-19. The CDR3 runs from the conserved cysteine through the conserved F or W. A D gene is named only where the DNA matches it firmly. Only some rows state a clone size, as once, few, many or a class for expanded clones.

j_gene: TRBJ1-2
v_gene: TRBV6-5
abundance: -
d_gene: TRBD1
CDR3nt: TGTGCCAGCAGTTACTCTTCAGGGGGCGTGTATGGCTACACCTTC
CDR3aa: CASSYSSGGVYGYTF

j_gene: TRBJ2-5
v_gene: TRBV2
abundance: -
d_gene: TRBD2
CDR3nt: TGTGCCAGCAGAGGCGGGAGGGCCGGGGAGACCCAGTACTTC
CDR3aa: CASRGGRAGETQYF

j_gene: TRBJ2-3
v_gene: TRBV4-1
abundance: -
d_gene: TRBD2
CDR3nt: TGCGCCAGCAGCCAAGGGGGCGGGAGCTATACGGCAGATACGCAGTATTTT
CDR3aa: CASSQGGGSYTADTQYF

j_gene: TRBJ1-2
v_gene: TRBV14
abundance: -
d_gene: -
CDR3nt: TGTGCCAGCAGCCAAGATCCGGGGGGAGGCTACACCTTC
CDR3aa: CASSQDPGGGYTF

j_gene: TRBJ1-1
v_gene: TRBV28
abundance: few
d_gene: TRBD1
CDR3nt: TGTGCCAGCAGCTTTGGTCAAAACAGGGGGAACACTGAAGCTTTCTTT
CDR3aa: CASSFGQNRGNTEAFF

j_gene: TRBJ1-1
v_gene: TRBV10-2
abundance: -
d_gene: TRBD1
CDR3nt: TGCGCCAGCAGTGAGTCGAGGGACAGGGAAGCTTTCTTT
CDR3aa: CASSESRDREAFF

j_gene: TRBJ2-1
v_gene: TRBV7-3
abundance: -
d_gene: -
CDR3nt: TGTGCCAGCAGCTACGGGCCTAGCGAGTACAATGAGCAGTTCTTC
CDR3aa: CASSYGPSEYNEQFF

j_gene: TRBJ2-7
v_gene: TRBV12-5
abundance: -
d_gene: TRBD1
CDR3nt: TGTGCTAGTGGTTTGCCGTATATGACAGGGACCGTATACGAGCAGTACTTC
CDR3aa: CASGLPYMTGTVYEQYF

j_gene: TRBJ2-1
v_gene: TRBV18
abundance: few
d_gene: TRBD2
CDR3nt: TGTGCCAGCTCCCCAGGACTAGCGAGTTACAATGAGCAGTTCTTC
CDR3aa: CASSPGLASYNEQFF

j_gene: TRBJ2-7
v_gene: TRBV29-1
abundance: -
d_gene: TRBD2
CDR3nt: TGCAGCGTTACGACTAGCGGGATGGGTTACGAGCAGTACTTC
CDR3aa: CSVTTSGMGYEQYF

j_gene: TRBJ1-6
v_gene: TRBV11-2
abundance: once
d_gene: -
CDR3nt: TGTGCCAGCAGCTCAATCGGGCGGGATAATTCACCCCTCCACTTT
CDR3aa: CASSSIGRDNSPLHF

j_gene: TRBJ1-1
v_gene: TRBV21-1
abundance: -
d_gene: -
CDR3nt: TGTGCCAGCGGAGAGAGGGAGAATCTACTGGGAAACACTGAAGCTTTCTTT
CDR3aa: CASGERENLLGNTEAFF

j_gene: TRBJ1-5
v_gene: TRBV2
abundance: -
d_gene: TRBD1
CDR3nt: TGTGCCAGCAGCGCGGACAGGTCTGGTCAGCCCCAGCATTTT
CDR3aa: CASSADRSGQPQHF

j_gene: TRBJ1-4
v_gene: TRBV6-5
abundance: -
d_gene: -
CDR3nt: TGTGCCAGCAGTATGGGTCTCTCGGGAGAAAAACTGTTTTTT
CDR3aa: CASSMGLSGEKLFF

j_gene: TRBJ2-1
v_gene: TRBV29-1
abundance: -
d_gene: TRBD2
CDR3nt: TGCAGCGTTGAAGGGAGCCTAGCGGGAGGACTATTATCCTACAATGAGCAGTTCTTC
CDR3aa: CSVEGSLAGGLLSYNEQFF